The T cell receptor (beta chain) under discussion was sequenced for a study of long-term antiretroviral therapy in people with HIV. Assay version v3.0 of immunoSEQ was used, and it was run at survey level. Using immunoSEQ multiplex PCR, the repertoire was profiled, and TCRdb retains in-frame clones only, with some absent. The data show around 31,000 clones, around 85% seen once. All donors provided no fewer than one pre-ART and no fewer than two post-ART PBMC samples. CDR1 and CDR2 from the germline V gene are PRHDT and FYEKMQ (reference sequence). The CDR3 contains 17 residues. The J segment lost 2 bases and the V segment lost 3 bases, leaving 10 bases of the junction unmatched.

The chain joins TRBV13 to TRBJ1-5; 7 bases are a match to TRBD1. The TCR was taken from a young man with HIV. Sequenced here: unsorted PBMCs, sampled 0.8 years before starting antiretroviral therapy. CDR3 DNA sequence: TGTGCCAGCAGCTTCCGGACAGGCAGCAGGGGCAATCAGCCCCAGCATTTT. This codes for CASSFRTGSRGNQPQHF.